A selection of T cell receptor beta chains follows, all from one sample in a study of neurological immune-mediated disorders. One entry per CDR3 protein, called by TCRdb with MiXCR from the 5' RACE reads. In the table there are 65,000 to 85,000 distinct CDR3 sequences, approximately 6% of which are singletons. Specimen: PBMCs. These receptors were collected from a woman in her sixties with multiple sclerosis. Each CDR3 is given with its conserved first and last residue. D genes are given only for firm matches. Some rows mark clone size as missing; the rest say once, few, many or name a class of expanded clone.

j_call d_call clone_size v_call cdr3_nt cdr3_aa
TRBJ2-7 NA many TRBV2 TGTGCCAGCAGTGCCAGGGGTCGACAGTACTTC CASSARGRQYF
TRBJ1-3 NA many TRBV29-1 TGCAGCGCATTTGGGCCTGGAAACACCATATATTTT CSAFGPGNTIYF
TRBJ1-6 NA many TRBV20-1 TGCAGTGCAATAGACCAACCCGATAATTCACCCCTCCACTTT CSAIDQPDNSPLHF
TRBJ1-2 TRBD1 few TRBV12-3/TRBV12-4 TGTGCCAGCAGTTCGACAGGGCTTCTCCCGTATGGCTACACCTTC CASSSTGLLPYGYTF
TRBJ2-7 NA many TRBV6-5 TGTGCCAGCAGTTACGTCTCGGCAGACAGCTCCTACGAGCAGTACTTC CASSYVSADSSYEQYF
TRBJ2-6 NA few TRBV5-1 TGCGCCAGCAGCTTAGGGCGCACCTCTGGGGCCAACGTCCTGACTTTC CASSLGRTSGANVLTF
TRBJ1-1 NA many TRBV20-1 TGCAGTGCTGGGACCGCGGACACTGAAGCTTTCTTT CSAGTADTEAFF
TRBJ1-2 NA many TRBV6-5 TGTGCCAGCAGTTCTGTAGTTCCCAACTATGGCTACACCTTC CASSSVVPNYGYTF
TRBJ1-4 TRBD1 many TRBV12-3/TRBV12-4 TGTGCCAGCAACAGGGGGCATGGTGAAAAACTGTTTTTT CASNRGHGEKLFF
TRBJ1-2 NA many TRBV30 TGTGCCTGGAGGGCTGGTGGTGTGAACACCTTC CAWRAGGVNTF
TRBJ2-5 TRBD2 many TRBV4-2 TGTGCCAGCAGCCAAGGGTCTAGCGGGGGGGTAGAGACCCAGTACTTC CASSQGSSGGVETQYF
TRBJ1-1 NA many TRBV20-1 TGCAGTGCTAGAGTTGGGTCCGTGAACACTGAAGCTTTCTTT CSARVGSVNTEAFF
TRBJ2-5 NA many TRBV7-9 TGTGCCAGCAGCTCTGACAGAGCCCAGTACTTC CASSSDRAQYF
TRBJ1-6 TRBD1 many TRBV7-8 TGTGCCAGCAGCAGAGGGACAGTTAGTTCACCCCTCCACTTT CASSRGTVSSPLHF
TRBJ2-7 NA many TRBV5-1 TGCGCCAGCAGCTTCGGCCGCGCAGGGCCTACTGGCGAGCAGTACTTC CASSFGRAGPTGEQYF
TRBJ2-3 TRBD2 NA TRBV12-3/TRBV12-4 TGTGCCAGCAGTTTAATCCGACTAGCGGAGAGCACAGATACGCAGTATTTT CASSLIRLAESTDTQYF
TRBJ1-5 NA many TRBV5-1 TGCGCCAGCAGCCCAGGGGAGAGCAATCAGCCCCAGCATTTT CASSPGESNQPQHF
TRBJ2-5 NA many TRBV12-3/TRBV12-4 TGTGCCGTCCAGGCGGGACAGAACTTGTACCAAGAGACCCAGTACTTC CAVQAGQNLYQETQYF
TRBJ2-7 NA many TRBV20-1 TGCAGTGCTAGCGGACCCTACGAGCAGTACTTC CSASGPYEQYF
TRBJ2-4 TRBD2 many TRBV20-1 TGCAGTGCTAGAACCGCTGGGACTAGCAAATTTTCAAACATTCAGTACTTC CSARTAGTSKFSNIQYF
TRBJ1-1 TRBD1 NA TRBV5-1 TGCGCCAGCAGTTCCCCGCCGGGACAGGGGGTTTTGGTGGGGATGAACACTGAAGCTTTCTTT CASSSPPGQGVLVGMNTEAFF
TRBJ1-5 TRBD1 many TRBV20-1 TGCAGTGCTCAAATGGGACAGGGGCCGTCTCGGCCCCAGCATTTT CSAQMGQGPSRPQHF
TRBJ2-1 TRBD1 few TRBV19 TGTGCCACCGACTCCGGGACAGGGGGCGCGGAGCAGTTCTTC CATDSGTGGAEQFF
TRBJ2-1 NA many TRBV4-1 TGCGCCAGCAGCCCCGCCCCGAATGAGCAGTTCTTC CASSPAPNEQFF
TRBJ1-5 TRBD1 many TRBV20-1 TGCAGTGCTAGAGATTTGACAGGGGGCAATCAGCCCCAGCATTTT CSARDLTGGNQPQHF
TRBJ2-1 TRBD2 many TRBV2 TGTGCCAGCAATACAATGGGCGGGGGGCAGAATGAGCAGTTCTTC CASNTMGGGQNEQFF
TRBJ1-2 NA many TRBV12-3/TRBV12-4 TGTGCCAGCAGTTTAGCCCCAGATAGGGGCTACACCTTC CASSLAPDRGYTF